The clone carrying this T cell receptor beta chain was found a few times. The CDR3 spans 12 residues. CDR1 SGHRS and CDR2 YFSETQ come from the germline V gene. V lost 4 bases, J lost 9 bases, and 3 bases stayed unmatched. This specimen belongs to a study of OX40 agonist ivuxolimab in advanced cancers. The protocol was immunoSEQ multiplex PCR, while the TCRdb copy is restricted to in-frame clones and leaves out a portion. The table shows tens of thousands of clones, with 75% to 90% occurring only once. This receptor was identified in an adult with an advanced solid tumor such as melanoma, head and neck, liver or kidney cancer. Material: CD4+ or CD8+ T cells sorted from blood, obtained in a trial of the OX40 agonist ivuxolimab. This sequence joins TRBV5-1 and TRBJ2-2; 7 nucleotides align to TRBD1. The DNA of the CDR3 is TGCGCCAGCAGCCCGGGACAGAGGGAGCTGTTTTTT. As protein: CASSPGQRELFF.